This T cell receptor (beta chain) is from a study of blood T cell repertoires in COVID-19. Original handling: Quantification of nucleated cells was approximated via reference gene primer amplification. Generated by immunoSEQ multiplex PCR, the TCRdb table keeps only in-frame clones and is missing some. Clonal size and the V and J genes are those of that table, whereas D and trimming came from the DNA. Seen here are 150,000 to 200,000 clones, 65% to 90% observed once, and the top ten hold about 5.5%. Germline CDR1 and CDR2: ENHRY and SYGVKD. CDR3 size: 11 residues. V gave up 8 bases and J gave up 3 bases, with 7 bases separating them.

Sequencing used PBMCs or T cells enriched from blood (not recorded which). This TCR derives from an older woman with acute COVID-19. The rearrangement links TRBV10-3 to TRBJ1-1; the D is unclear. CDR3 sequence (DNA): TGTGCCATCGGTCCGGACACTGAAGCTTTCTTT. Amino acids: CAIGPDTEAFF.